Reported below is one TCR beta chain. These data belong to a study of blood T cell repertoires in COVID-19. Overall study: Samples came from the United States, Italy and Spain, spanning acute and convalescent COVID-19.

Generated by immunoSEQ multiplex PCR, the TCRdb table keeps only in-frame clones and is missing some. The sample carries some 300,000 clones, 88% recorded once. V lost 6 bases, J lost 4 bases, and 5 bases stayed unmatched. The CDR3 has 14 amino acids. Germline V lookup: CDR1 WNHNN, CDR2 SYGVQD (reference sequence). Participant reports of clinical history set cohort assignment. Sample: PBMCs or T cells enriched from blood (not recorded which). This rearrangement joins TRBV10-1 to TRBJ2-2, with 7 bases fitting TRBD1. This sequence was found in a woman aged 55-69 years in a cohort exposed to, infected with or recovered from COVID-19 (not recorded which). The CDR3 nucleotides read TGCGCCAGCAGGAGGGGGCGTTTCACCGGGGAGCTGTTTTTT. This translates into CASRRGRFTGELFF.